The rows below give T cell receptor beta chains drawn from one sample of a study of cytomegalovirus exposure and HLA in healthy donors. Clones were sequenced by immunoSEQ multiplex PCR, and TCRdb holds only the in-frame ones, with some missing. The sample shows fewer than 250,000 clones, roughly 82% of them seen only once. The sample comprised PBMCs. These receptors originate from a woman aged 18-35 years in good health and CMV-seronegative. Each CDR3 is given with its conserved first and last residue. Fields, in order: J gene, clone size, D gene, V gene, CDR3 DNA, CDR3 protein. The D gene is left open where the match is weak. Clone size is stated in some rows and not others, as once, few, many or a class when expanded.

>TRBJ2-7|-|TRBD2|TRBV11-2
TGTGCCAGCAATAACTGGGGCGGGAGGGCCGATTGGTACGAGCAGTACTTC
CASNNWGGRADWYEQYF
>TRBJ2-3|-|-|TRBV7-2
TGTGCCAGCAGTCTGGGTGGGGCCGCGCACACAGATACGCAGTATTTT
CASSLGGAAHTDTQYF
>TRBJ1-4|-|-|TRBV6-5
TGTGCCAGCAGTTCACAGGGAGGGGGTAATGAAAAACTGTTTTTT
CASSSQGGGNEKLFF
>TRBJ2-5|-|-|TRBV28
TGTGCCAGCAATCTTCGGGAGACCCAGTACTTC
CASNLRETQYF
>TRBJ2-1|-|TRBD2|TRBV4-2
TGTGCCAGCAGCCAGATAGCGGGATATCTCTACAATGAGCAGTTCTTC
CASSQIAGYLYNEQFF
>TRBJ2-2|-|TRBD1|TRBV5-1
TGCGCCAGCAGCCTCTCCGGGACAGAAGTTAAGACCGGGGAGCTGTTTTTT
CASSLSGTEVKTGELFF
>TRBJ2-2|-|-|TRBV10-3
TGTGCCATCAGTGAGGCAGTGTCCCCCAACACCGGGGAGCTGTTTTTT
CAISEAVSPNTGELFF
>TRBJ2-5|-|TRBD2|TRBV15
TGTGCCACCAGCAGAGATTCCCGACTAGCGCAGGAGACCCAGTACTTC
CATSRDSRLAQETQYF
>TRBJ2-7|-|TRBD1|TRBV11-2
TGTGCCAGCAGCTTATCGGTCCAGGGACAGGGTGGCTACGAGCAGTACTTC
CASSLSVQGQGGYEQYF
>TRBJ1-2|-|-|TRBV11-3
TGTGCCAGCAGCTTCTTGGACAGTTTCAACTATGGCTACACCTTC
CASSFLDSFNYGYTF
>TRBJ2-7|-|TRBD2|TRBV5-6
TGTGCCAGCAGCTCCGTTAGCGGGGTTGCTCGGGAGCAGTACTTC
CASSSVSGVAREQYF
>TRBJ2-1|once|-|TRBV7-9
TGTGCCAGCAGCCAACTAGCTAGGCAGGATGAGCAGTTCTTC
CASSQLARQDEQFF
>TRBJ1-1|-|-|TRBV19
TGTGCGACAGGAGCCCGCGGCACTGAAGCTTTCTTT
CATGARGTEAFF
>TRBJ1-3|-|-|TRBV5-1
TGCGCCAGCAGAACTCAGGGTGGAAACACCATATATTTT
CASRTQGGNTIYF
>TRBJ2-7|-|TRBD2|TRBV19
TGTGCCAGTAGTATCGCGGGGGGCTACGAGCAGTACTTC
CASSIAGGYEQYF
>TRBJ2-2|-|-|TRBV2
TGTGCCAGCAGTGATATTGGGGGGAATTTGGCCGGGGAGCTGTTTTTT
CASSDIGGNLAGELFF
>TRBJ2-3|-|-|TRBV7-6
TGTGCCAGCAGTCCTATGGGAGGACGGACAGATACGCAGTATTTT
CASSPMGGRTDTQYF
>TRBJ2-1|-|-|TRBV5-1
TGCGCCAGCAGCTTGGGGGTAGCTGCCTACAATGAGCAGTTCTTC
CASSLGVAAYNEQFF
>TRBJ2-3|-|-|TRBV27
TGTGCCAGCAGTTTGCTGGGGAGTATGGATACGCAGTATTTT
CASSLLGSMDTQYF
>TRBJ1-5|-|-|TRBV10-3
TGTGCCATCAGGGCTATGGCAGGGGATCAGCCCCAGCATTTT
CAIRAMAGDQPQHF
>TRBJ1-5|-|TRBD1|TRBV30
TGTGCCTGGATCACTACGGCAGGGGGCTATCAGCCCCAGCATTTT
CAWITTAGGYQPQHF